Given below is one T cell receptor (beta chain) in context. Enrolment of Seattle patients took place during active infection, and they were followed longitudinally. The sample comes from a study of blood T cell repertoires in COVID-19. CDR1 is LGHNA and CDR2 is YNFKEQ in the germline V gene. The junction had 8 bases not matched to a gene; V was cut back by 4 bases and J by 1 base. The CDR3 extends over 19 amino acids. How the authors handled the data: By means of reference gene primer amplification, nucleated cell counts were estimated. Here immunoSEQ multiplex PCR was the method, and the copy in TCRdb shows in-frame clones only, minus some. V and J calls and clone size are copied from that table; D and trimming were computed from the DNA. The sample records about 130,000 clones, 70% to 80% being singletons.

The sequenced material came from peripheral blood. The V call is TRBV4-2, the J call TRBJ2-1, with 15 bases lining up with TRBD2. This sequence was found in a woman aged 65 to 85 with COVID-19, enrolled during active disease. The chain's CDR3 is CASSPGLAGGRTSYNEQFF. The CDR3 DNA follows: TGTGCCAGCAGCCCGGGACTAGCGGGGGGCCGAACTTCCTACAATGAGCAGTTCTTC.